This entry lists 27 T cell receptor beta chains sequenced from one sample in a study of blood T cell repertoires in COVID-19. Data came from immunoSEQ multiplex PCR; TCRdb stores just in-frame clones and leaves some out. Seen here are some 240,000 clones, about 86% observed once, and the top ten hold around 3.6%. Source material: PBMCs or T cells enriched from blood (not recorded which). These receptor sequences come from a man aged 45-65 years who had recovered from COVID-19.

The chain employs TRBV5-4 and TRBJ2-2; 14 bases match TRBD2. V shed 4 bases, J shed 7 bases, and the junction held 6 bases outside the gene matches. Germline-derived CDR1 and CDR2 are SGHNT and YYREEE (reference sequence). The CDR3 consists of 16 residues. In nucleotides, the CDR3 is TGTGCCAGCAGCCTTAGGACTAGCGGGAGGAGCGGGGAGCTGTTTTTT. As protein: CASSLRTSGRSGELFF.

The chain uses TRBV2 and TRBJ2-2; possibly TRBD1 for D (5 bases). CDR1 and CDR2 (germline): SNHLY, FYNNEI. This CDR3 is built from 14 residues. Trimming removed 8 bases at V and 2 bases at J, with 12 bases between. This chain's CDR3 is CASEERGNTGELFF. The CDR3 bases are TGTGCCAGCGAAGAAAGGGGAAACACCGGGGAGCTGTTTTTT. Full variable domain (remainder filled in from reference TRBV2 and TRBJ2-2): EPEVTQTPSHQVTQMGQEVILRCVPISNHLYFYWYRQILGQKVEFLVSFYNNEISEKSEIFDDQFSVERPDGSNFTLKIRSTKLEDSAMYFCASEERGNTGELFFGEGSRLTVL.

In DNA, the CDR3 is TGCGCCAGCAGGGCGGGACAGGGAGTTTCAGATACGCAGTATTTT. Its protein product is CASRAGQGVSDTQYF. The rearrangement links TRBV5-1 to TRBJ2-3, with TRBD1 identical over 9 bases. The CDR3 covers 15 residues. J was trimmed by 4 bases and V by 5 bases; bases with no gene match: 8. Germline V gene data show CDR1 as SGHRS and CDR2 as YFSETQ.

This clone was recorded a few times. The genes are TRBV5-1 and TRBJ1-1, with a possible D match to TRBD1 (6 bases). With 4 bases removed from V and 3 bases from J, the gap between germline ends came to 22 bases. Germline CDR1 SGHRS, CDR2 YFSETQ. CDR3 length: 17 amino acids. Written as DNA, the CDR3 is TGCGCCAGCAGCCCAGAAGCGGGGGGCATTATATACACTGAAGCTTTCTTT. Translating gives CASSPEAGGIIYTEAFF.

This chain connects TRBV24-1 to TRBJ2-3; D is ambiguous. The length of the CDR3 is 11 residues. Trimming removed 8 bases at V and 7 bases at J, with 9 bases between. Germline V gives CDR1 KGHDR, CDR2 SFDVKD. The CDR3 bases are TGTGCCACCATGTTGCGAAATACGCAGTATTTT. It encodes CATMLRNTQYF.

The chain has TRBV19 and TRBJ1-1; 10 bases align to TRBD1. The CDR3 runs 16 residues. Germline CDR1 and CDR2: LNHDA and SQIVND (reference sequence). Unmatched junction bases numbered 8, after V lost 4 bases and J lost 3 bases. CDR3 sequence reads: CASSTPGTGVYTEAFF. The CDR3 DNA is TGTGCCAGTAGTACTCCCGGGACAGGGGTTTACACTGAAGCTTTCTTT. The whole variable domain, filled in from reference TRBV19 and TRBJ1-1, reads DGGITQSPKYLFRKEGQNVTLSCEQNLNHDAMYWYRQDPGQGLRLIYYSQIVNDFQKGDIAEGYSVSREKKESFPLTVTSAQKNPTAFYLCASSTPGTGVYTEAFFGQGTRLTVV.

CDR3: CATKWGQGYIDEQYF. The CDR3 nucleotides read TGCGCCACCAAGTGGGGACAGGGGTATATCGACGAGCAGTACTTC. The chain has TRBV10-2 and TRBJ2-7; 10 bases match TRBD1. Unmatched junction bases numbered 14, after V lost 10 bases and J lost 5 bases. The CDR3 covers 15 residues. Looked up from germline, CDR1 is WSHSY and CDR2 is SAAADI.

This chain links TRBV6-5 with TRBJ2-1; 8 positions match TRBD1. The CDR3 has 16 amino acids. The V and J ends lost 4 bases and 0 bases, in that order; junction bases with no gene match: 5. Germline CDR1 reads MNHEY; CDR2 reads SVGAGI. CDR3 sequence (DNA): TGTGCCAGCAGTTCGAGGACAGGGAACTCCTACAATGAGCAGTTCTTC. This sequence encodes CASSSRTGNSYNEQFF.

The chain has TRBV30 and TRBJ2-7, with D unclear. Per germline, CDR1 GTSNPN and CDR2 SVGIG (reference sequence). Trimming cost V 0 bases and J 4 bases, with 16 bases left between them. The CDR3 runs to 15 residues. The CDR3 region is CAWSVTSGSKYEQYF. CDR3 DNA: TGTGCCTGGAGTGTAACCTCGGGTTCCAAATACGAGCAGTACTTC.

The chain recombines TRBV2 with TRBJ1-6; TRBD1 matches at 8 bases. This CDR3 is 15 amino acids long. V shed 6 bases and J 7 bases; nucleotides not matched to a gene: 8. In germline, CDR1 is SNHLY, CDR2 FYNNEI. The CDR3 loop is CASSIRGQGNSPLHF. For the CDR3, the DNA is TGTGCCAGCAGCATCAGGGGGCAAGGAAATTCACCCCTCCACTTT.

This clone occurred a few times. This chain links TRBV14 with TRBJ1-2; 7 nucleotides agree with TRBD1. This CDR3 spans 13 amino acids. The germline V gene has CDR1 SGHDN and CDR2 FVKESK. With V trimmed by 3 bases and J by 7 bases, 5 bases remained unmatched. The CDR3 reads CASSQLGTVGYTF. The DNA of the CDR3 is TGTGCCAGCAGCCAGCTCGGGACAGTTGGCTACACCTTC.

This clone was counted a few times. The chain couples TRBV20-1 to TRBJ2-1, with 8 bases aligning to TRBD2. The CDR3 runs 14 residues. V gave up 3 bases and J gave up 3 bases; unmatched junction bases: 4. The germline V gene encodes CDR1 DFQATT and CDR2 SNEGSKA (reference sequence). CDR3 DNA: TGCAGTGCTAGTCGAGCGGGGGTCTACAATGAGCAGTTCTTC. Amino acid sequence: CSASRAGVYNEQFF.

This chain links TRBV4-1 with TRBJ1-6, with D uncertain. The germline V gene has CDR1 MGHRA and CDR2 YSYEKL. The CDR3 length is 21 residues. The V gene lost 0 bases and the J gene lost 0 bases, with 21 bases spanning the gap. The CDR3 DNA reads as TGCGCCAGCAGCCAAGATCCCACGGAGCACTCTACCCTCTCCTATAATTCACCCCTCCACTTT. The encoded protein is CASSQDPTEHSTLSYNSPLHF.

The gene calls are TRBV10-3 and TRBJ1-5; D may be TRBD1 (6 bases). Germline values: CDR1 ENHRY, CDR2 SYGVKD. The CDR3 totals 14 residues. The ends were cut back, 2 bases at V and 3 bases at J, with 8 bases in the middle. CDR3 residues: CAISETGPNQPQHF. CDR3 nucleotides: TGTGCCATCAGTGAGACAGGGCCCAATCAGCCCCAGCATTTT.

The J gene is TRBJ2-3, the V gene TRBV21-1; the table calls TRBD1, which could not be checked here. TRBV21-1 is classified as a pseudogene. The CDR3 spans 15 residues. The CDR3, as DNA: TGTGCCAGCACCATCCGGGACAGGAACACAGATACGCAGTATTTT. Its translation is CASTIRDRNTDTQYF.

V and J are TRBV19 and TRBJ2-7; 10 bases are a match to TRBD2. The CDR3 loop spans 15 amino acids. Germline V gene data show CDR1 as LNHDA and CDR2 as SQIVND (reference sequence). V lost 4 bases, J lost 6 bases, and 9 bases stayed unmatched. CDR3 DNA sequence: TGTGCCAGTAGTACGGTTTCAAGCGGGAGGGTCGAGCAGTACTTC. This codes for CASSTVSSGRVEQYF.

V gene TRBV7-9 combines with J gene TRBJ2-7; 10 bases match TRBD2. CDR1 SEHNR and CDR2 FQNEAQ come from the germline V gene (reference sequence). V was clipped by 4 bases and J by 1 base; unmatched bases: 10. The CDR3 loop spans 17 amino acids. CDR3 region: CASSWGTSAKPSYEQYF. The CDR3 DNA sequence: TGTGCCAGCAGCTGGGGGACTAGCGCAAAACCGTCCTACGAGCAGTACTTC.

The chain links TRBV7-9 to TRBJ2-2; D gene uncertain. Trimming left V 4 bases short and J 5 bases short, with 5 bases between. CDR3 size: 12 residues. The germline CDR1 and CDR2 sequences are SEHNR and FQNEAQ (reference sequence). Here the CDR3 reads CASSSGTGELFF. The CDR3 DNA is TGTGCCAGCAGCTCCGGGACCGGGGAGCTGTTTTTT.

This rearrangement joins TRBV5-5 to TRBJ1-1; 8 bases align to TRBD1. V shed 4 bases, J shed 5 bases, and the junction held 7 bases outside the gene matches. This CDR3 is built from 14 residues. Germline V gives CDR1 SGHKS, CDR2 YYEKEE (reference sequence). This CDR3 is CASSQTGDRTEAFF. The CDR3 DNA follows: TGTGCCAGCAGCCAGACAGGGGACCGAACTGAAGCTTTCTTT.

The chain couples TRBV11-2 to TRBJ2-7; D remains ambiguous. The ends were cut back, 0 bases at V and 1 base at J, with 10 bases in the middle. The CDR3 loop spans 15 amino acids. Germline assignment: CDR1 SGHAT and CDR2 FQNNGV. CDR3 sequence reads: CASSLDVYRSYEQYF. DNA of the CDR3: TGTGCCAGCAGCTTAGATGTATACAGATCCTACGAGCAGTACTTC.

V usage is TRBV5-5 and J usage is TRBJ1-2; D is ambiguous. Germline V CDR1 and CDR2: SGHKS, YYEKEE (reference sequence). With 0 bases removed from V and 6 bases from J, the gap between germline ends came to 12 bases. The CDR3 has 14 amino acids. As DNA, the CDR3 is TGTGCCAGCAGCTTGGGACGGACTCCCAATGGCTACACCTTC. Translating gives CASSLGRTPNGYTF. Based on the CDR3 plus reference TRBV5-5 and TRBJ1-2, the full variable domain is DAGVTQSPTHLIKTRGQQVTLRCSPISGHKSVSWYQQVLGQGPQFIFQYYEKEERGRGNFPDRFSARQFPNYSSELNVNALLLGDSALYLCASSLGRTPNGYTFGSGTRLTVV.

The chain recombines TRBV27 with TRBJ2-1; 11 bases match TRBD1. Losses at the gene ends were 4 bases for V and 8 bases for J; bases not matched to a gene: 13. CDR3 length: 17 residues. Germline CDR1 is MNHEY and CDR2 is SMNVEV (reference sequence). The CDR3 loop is CASSSSGGTGGIYEQFF. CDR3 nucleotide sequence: TGTGCCAGCAGTTCCAGTGGGGGGACAGGGGGGATCTATGAGCAGTTCTTC.

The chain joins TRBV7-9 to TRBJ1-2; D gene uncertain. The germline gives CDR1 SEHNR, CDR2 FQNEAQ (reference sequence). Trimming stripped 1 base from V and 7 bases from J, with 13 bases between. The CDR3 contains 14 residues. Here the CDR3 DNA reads TGTGCCAGCAGCTTAGTCTCGTTTCTCGGTGGCTACACCTTC. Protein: CASSLVSFLGGYTF.

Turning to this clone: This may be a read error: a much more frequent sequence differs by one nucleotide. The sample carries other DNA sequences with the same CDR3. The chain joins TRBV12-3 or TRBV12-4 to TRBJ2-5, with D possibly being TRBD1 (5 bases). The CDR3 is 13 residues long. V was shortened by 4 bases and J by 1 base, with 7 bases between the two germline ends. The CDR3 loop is CASSSDSQETQYF. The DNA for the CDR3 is TGTGCCAGCAGTTCCGACAGCCAAGAGACCCAGTACTTC.

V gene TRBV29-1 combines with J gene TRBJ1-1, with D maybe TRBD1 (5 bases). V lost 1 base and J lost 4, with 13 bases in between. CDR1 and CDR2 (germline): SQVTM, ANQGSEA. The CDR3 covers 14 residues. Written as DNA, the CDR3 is TGCAGCGTTGAAGCGCAGGGATGGATCACTGAAGCTTTCTTT. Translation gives CSVEAQGWITEAFF.

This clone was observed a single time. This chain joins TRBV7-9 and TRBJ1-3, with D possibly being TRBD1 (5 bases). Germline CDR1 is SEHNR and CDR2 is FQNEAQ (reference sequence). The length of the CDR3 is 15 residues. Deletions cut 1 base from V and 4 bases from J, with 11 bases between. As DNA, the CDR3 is TGTGCCAGCAGCTTAGATTTTCCAGGGGGAAACACCATATATTTT. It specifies CASSLDFPGGNTIYF.

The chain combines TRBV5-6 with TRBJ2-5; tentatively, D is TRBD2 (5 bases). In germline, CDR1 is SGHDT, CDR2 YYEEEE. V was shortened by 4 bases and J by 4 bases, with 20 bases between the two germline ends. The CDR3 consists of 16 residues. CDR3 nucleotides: TGTGCCAGCAGCCCCCGCTGGCTCCGGGAACGAGAGACCCAGTACTTC. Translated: CASSPRWLRERETQYF.